This is a list of T cell receptor beta chains from one sample in a study of blood T cell repertoires in COVID-19. Sequencing used immunoSEQ multiplex PCR; TCRdb keeps in-frame clones, though not all of them. The top ten clones hold approximately 1% of a sample with more than 85,000 clones, 80% to 90% of them seen once. The sample comprised peripheral blood. The receptors stem from a human donor in a cohort sampled during active COVID-19. Each CDR3 is given with its conserved first and last residue. D genes are given only for firm matches. Expanded clones are given a class, and other clones once, few, many or no size at all.

j_call clone_size v_call d_call cdr3_aa cdr3_nt
TRBJ2-3 few TRBV7-9 NA CASTMGGSTDTQYF TGTGCCAGTACAATGGGGGGTAGCACAGATACGCAGTATTTT
TRBJ1-3 few TRBV5-4 TRBD1 CASSSQGAGNTIYF TGTGCCAGCAGTTCCCAGGGGGCTGGAAACACCATATATTTT
TRBJ1-2 NA TRBV7-9 NA CASSQPGFDGYTF TGTGCCAGCAGCCAACCAGGGTTTGATGGCTACACCTTC
TRBJ1-5 NA TRBV24-1 NA CATDPWGGGNQPQHF TGTGCCACCGACCCATGGGGAGGGGGCAATCAGCCCCAGCATTTT
TRBJ1-2 NA TRBV7-9 NA CASTKDRTNYGYTF TGTGCCAGCACCAAGGACAGAACTAACTATGGCTACACCTTC
TRBJ2-3 NA TRBV28 NA CASSFPGGVTDTQYF TGTGCCAGCAGTTTTCCCGGGGGAGTGACAGATACGCAGTATTTT
TRBJ1-2 NA TRBV4-3 NA CASSQDSHSNYGYTF TGCGCCAGCAGCCAAGATAGTCACAGCAACTATGGCTACACCTTC
TRBJ1-1 NA TRBV7-8 NA CASSPDGGPMEAFF TGTGCCAGCAGCCCAGACGGGGGGCCCATGGAAGCTTTCTTT
TRBJ2-1 NA TRBV29-1 TRBD2 CSSRGRGSYEQFF TGCAGCTCCCGAGGGCGGGGGTCGTATGAGCAGTTCTTC
TRBJ1-2 NA TRBV9 NA CASSAQNRSLYGYTF TGTGCCAGCAGCGCGCAGAATAGGAGTTTATATGGCTACACCTTC
TRBJ2-1 NA TRBV18 TRBD1 CASSPRTGKAHNEQFF TGTGCCAGCTCACCACGGACAGGGAAGGCTCACAATGAGCAGTTCTTC
TRBJ1-2 NA TRBV7-9 TRBD1 CASSLQGVNYGYTF TGTGCCAGCAGCTTACAGGGGGTGAACTATGGCTACACCTTC
TRBJ2-6 NA TRBV10-3 NA CAISESGLSGANVLTF TGTGCCATCAGTGAGTCGGGGCTCTCTGGGGCCAACGTCCTGACTTTC
TRBJ2-5 NA TRBV3-1/TRBV3-2 NA CASSQDMRGGQETQYF TGTGCCAGCAGCCAAGACATGAGGGGGGGGCAAGAGACCCAGTACTTC
TRBJ1-6 NA TRBV25-1 NA CASSAPYSPLHF TGTGCCAGCAGTGCCCCTTATTCACCCCTCCACTTT
TRBJ2-7 NA TRBV7-2 TRBD2 CASSLAPSGSSYEQYF TGTGCCAGCAGCTTAGCCCCTAGCGGGAGCTCCTACGAGCAGTACTTC
TRBJ1-5 few TRBV6-7 NA CASSYGTPGAFSNQPQHF TGTGCCAGCAGTTACGGGACCCCAGGGGCTTTTAGCAATCAGCCCCAGCATTTT
TRBJ2-5 NA TRBV28 NA CASSLTAGQETQYF TGTGCCAGCAGTTTAACGGCAGGTCAAGAGACCCAGTACTTC
TRBJ2-7 NA TRBV29-1 NA CSVGALRVLGYEQYF TGCAGCGTTGGAGCCTTGAGGGTTTTAGGCTACGAGCAGTACTTC
TRBJ2-7 NA TRBV3-1/TRBV3-2 NA CASSQAQGGSYEQYF TGTGCCAGCAGCCAAGCCCAGGGGGGATCTTACGAGCAGTACTTC
TRBJ1-1 once TRBV27 NA CASSFQGQNTEAFF TGTGCCAGCAGTTTCCAGGGCCAGAACACTGAAGCTTTCTTT
TRBJ2-2 NA TRBV5-1 NA CASSLAGTGELFF TGCGCCAGCAGCTTGGCGGGGACCGGGGAGCTGTTTTTT